The entry that follows covers one TCR beta chain sequence. Its specificity is unknown. TCRdb's copy holds only in-frame clones and misses some; the assay was immunoSEQ multiplex PCR. This repertoire shows about 93,000 clones, over 85% found once; its top ten account for about 0.5%. The CDR3 is 17 residues long. Germline CDR1 reads SGHNT; CDR2 reads YYREEE (reference sequence). Deletions cut 2 bases from V and 6 bases from J, with 24 bases between. The sample originates from a study of graft-versus-host responses after intestinal transplantation. Points from the study as a whole: Present in recipient marrow, GvH clones included some that appeared first in ileum or blood.

The source is a human donor who received an intestinal transplant. The sequences come from unstimulated CD8+ T cells sorted from spleen or lymph node cells, collected before intestinal transplant. V gene TRBV5-4 combines with J gene TRBJ2-7, with D possibly matching TRBD1 (7 bases). The chain's CDR3 is CASSFGLTGRDISEQYF. CDR3 sequence (DNA): TGTGCCAGCAGCTTTGGATTGACAGGGCGGGATATTAGCGAGCAGTACTTC.